Shown below are 21 T cell receptor beta chains from a single sample sequenced in a study of T-cell reconstitution after alpha-beta-depleted transplantation in children. The authors prepared the TCRbeta library with unique molecular identifiers. TCRdb recomputed calls from the PCR reads with MiXCR, one row per CDR3 protein. This table has over 200,000 distinct CDR3 sequences, roughly 15% appearing once. The sequencing used PBMCs, mostly from graft donor cells, collected 360 days after TCRalphabeta/CD19-depleted stem cell transplant. All receptors derive from a male patient under 10 years old who had a stem cell transplant for acute lymphoblastic leukemia, so the T cells may come from the graft donor.

The V call is TRBV4-2, the J call TRBJ2-1; TRBD2 aligns across 13 bases. The CDR3 is 16 residues long. Looked up from germline, CDR1 is LGHNA and CDR2 is YNFKEQ. V gave up 0 bases and J gave up 9 bases; unmatched junction bases: 5. The CDR3 is CASSQDTSGRAIEQFF. As DNA, the CDR3 is TGTGCCAGCAGCCAAGACACTAGCGGGAGGGCGATTGAGCAGTTCTTC.

This clonotype was counted a few times. CDR3 sequence (DNA): TGTGCCAGCAGTTTAAGGGACAGGTACCAAGAGACCCAGTACTTC. Translating it yields CASSLRDRYQETQYF. The chain uses TRBV12-3 or TRBV12-4 and TRBJ2-5, with 8 nucleotides matching TRBD1. The CDR3 covers 15 residues. The ends lost 2 bases at V and 0 bases at J; junction bases unmatched: 2.

The V call is TRBV12-3 or TRBV12-4, the J call TRBJ2-1; 7 bases are a match to TRBD2. The CDR3 covers 15 residues. V shed 5 bases and J 6 bases; nucleotides not matched to a gene: 10. CDR3 sequence reads: CASSPAGRRANEQFF. The CDR3 DNA sequence: TGTGCCAGCAGTCCAGCGGGACGCCGTGCCAATGAGCAGTTCTTC.

This clonotype was detected a few times. The chain has TRBV4-3 and TRBJ2-3; 9 nucleotides agree with TRBD1. Germline loops: CDR1 LGHNA, CDR2 YSLEER. CDR3 length: 16 residues. The V gene end was trimmed by 3 bases and the J gene end by 5 bases; junction bases not matched to a gene: 9. CDR3 nucleotides: TGCGCCAGCAGCCATGGACAGGGGAGGGGTATAGATACGCAGTATTTT. This encodes CASSHGQGRGIDTQYF.

This rearrangement joins TRBV4-3 to TRBJ2-2; 10 bases align to TRBD2. The V segment lost 0 bases and the J segment 0 bases; nucleotides outside the gene matches: 7. Germline V gene lookup returns CDR1 LGHNA and CDR2 YSLEER. CDR3 length: 19 amino acids. CDR3 amino acids: CASSQDLPSGGANTGELFF. The CDR3, as DNA: TGCGCCAGCAGCCAAGATCTTCCTAGCGGGGGTGCGAACACCGGGGAGCTGTTTTTT.

In its sample, this clonotype was seen a few times. The rearrangement links TRBV19 to TRBJ1-2; D is uncertain. This CDR3 has 13 residues. Trimming stripped 0 bases from V and 6 bases from J, with 8 bases between. The germline V gene encodes CDR1 LNHDA and CDR2 SQIVND (reference sequence). The CDR3 DNA is TGTGCCAGTAGTATAGACAGAACGCATGGCTACACCTTC. Amino acids: CASSIDRTHGYTF.

V usage is TRBV29-1 and J usage is TRBJ2-7; TRBD1 aligns across 8 bases. The CDR3 runs to 13 residues. Germline CDR1 and CDR2: SQVTM and ANQGSEA. Trimming took 2 bases from V and 6 from J; bases not matched to a gene: 6. For the CDR3, the DNA is TGCAGCGTTGAACTCGGACAGGGTAGCGAGCAGTACTTC. Translated: CSVELGQGSEQYF.

The sample holds a few counts of this clonotype. The chain uses TRBV15 and TRBJ2-3; the match to TRBD2 covers 7 bases. The germline V gene has CDR1 LNHNV and CDR2 YYDKDF (reference sequence). Unmatched junction bases numbered 5, after V lost 5 bases and J lost 3 bases. This CDR3 comprises 14 residues. Here the CDR3 reads CATSGGLGTDTQYF. The CDR3 region has the DNA TGTGCCACCAGCGGAGGACTAGGGACAGATACGCAGTATTTT.

This clonotype was counted a few times. V and J are TRBV4-3 and TRBJ2-1, with D tentatively TRBD1 or TRBD2 (5 bases each). V gave up 2 bases and J gave up 10 bases, with 21 bases separating them. The CDR3 sequence is 16 residues long. Germline V gene sequence: CDR1 LGHNA, CDR2 YSLEER. CDR3 amino acids: CASSQYRDGAQWEQFF. In nucleotides, the CDR3 is TGCGCCAGCAGCCAATACCGGGACGGAGCGCAATGGGAGCAGTTCTTC.

The chain joins TRBV25-1 to TRBJ1-1; D gene ambiguous. Germline CDR1 MGHDK, CDR2 SYGVNS. The germline V and J ends were trimmed by 8 bases and 1 base, with 17 bases remaining between them. This CDR3 comprises 15 residues. The CDR3 region has the DNA TGTGCCAGCGGGCTGATCGGCAGCCGGAACACTGAAGCTTTCTTT. Encoded protein: CASGLIGSRNTEAFF.

This clonotype has just a few counts. The J gene is TRBJ1-1, the V gene TRBV27; D is unclear. V lost 8 bases and J 5 bases, leaving 18 bases between the germline ends. The CDR3 has 14 amino acids. Germline V gene lookup returns CDR1 MNHEY and CDR2 SMNVEV (reference sequence). The CDR3 sequence is CASGMARSRTEAFF. Written as DNA, the CDR3 is TGTGCCAGCGGGATGGCCAGGTCGAGGACTGAAGCTTTCTTT.

V gene TRBV27 combines with J gene TRBJ2-3, with D hard to call. Trimming took off 0 bases at V and 0 bases at J, with 4 bases between the two ends. Germline assignment: CDR1 MNHEY and CDR2 SMNVEV (reference sequence). There are 14 residues in the CDR3. The CDR3 DNA reads TGTGCCAGCAGTTTATCCAGTAGCACAGATACGCAGTATTTT. This sequence encodes CASSLSSSTDTQYF.

This clonotype showed up just a few times. The chain has TRBV7-2 and TRBJ2-7; the match to TRBD1 covers 7 bases. Looked up from germline, CDR1 is SGHTA and CDR2 is FQGNSA. The V segment lost 10 bases and the J segment 0 bases; nucleotides outside the gene matches: 6. The CDR3 runs 13 residues. The CDR3 DNA sequence: TGTGCCACAAGGACAGGTAGCTCCTACGAGCAGTACTTC. Protein: CATRTGSSYEQYF.

J is TRBJ2-7 and V is TRBV19; D call uncertain. CDR1 is LNHDA, CDR2 SQIVND, per germline (reference sequence). This CDR3 has 16 amino acids. The V end lost 0 bases, the J end lost 6 bases, and 18 bases lay between the germline ends. CDR3 DNA: TGTGCCAGTAGTATAGATCGCCACAGCAGCCGAGGCGAGCAGTACTTC. It translates to CASSIDRHSSRGEQYF.

The chain couples TRBV7-2 to TRBJ2-1; D is perhaps TRBD1 (6 bases). The V gene lost 2 bases and the J gene lost 4 bases, with 21 bases spanning the gap. Germline CDR1 is SGHTA and CDR2 is FQGNSA. The CDR3 runs to 18 residues. The CDR3 nucleotides are TGTGCCAGCAGCTTATCAGTCAGGGGCGCAGGGCTGTACAATGAGCAGTTCTTC. Translating gives CASSLSVRGAGLYNEQFF.

The V and J genes are TRBV2 and TRBJ2-4, with TRBD2 matching 7 bases. CDR3 length: 12 residues. V shed 8 bases, J shed 11 bases, and the junction held 9 bases outside the gene matches. CDR1 and CDR2 from the germline V gene are SNHLY and FYNNEI. DNA of the CDR3: TGTGCCAGCCTGGGAGGGAAGAAGGTTCAGTACTTC. Its protein product is CASLGGKKVQYF.

This clonotype was seen many times. The rearrangement links TRBV6-1 to TRBJ1-6; D not resolved. There are 14 residues in the CDR3. Between the trimmed V and J ends, which lost 3 bases and 5 bases, there was a span of 8 bases. Looked up from germline, CDR1 is MNHNS and CDR2 is SASEGT. CDR3 nucleotide sequence: TGTGCCAGCAGTGACCCACCGGATAATTCACCCCTCCACTTT. Protein product: CASSDPPDNSPLHF.

This sequence joins TRBV7-7 and TRBJ2-2, with D tentatively TRBD2 (5 bases). The CDR3 sequence is 14 residues long. Germline V lookup: CDR1 SSHAT, CDR2 FNYEAQ (reference sequence). V was pared by 5 bases and J by 3 bases, with 10 bases between. The CDR3 here is CASSPVGDTGELFF. CDR3 coding DNA: TGTGCCAGCAGCCCCGTCGGGGACACCGGGGAGCTGTTTTTT. Full variable domain (rest looked up from reference TRBV7-7 and TRBJ2-2): GAGVSQSPRYKVTKRGQDVTLRCDPISSHATLYWYQQALGQGPEFLTYFNYEAQPDKSGLPSDRFSAERPEGSISTLTIQRTEQRDSAMYRCASSPVGDTGELFFGEGSRLTVL.

This clonotype was observed a handful of times. The V gene is TRBV15, the J gene TRBJ2-2; D perhaps matches TRBD1 (6 bases). V shed 1 base and J shed 1 base, with 7 bases lying between them. Germline loops: CDR1 LNHNV, CDR2 YYDKDF (reference sequence). The CDR3 spans 15 residues. The CDR3 protein is CATSRGQENTGELFF. The CDR3 DNA is TGTGCCACCAGCAGAGGACAGGAGAACACCGGGGAGCTGTTTTTT.

This clonotype was observed many times. In DNA form, the CDR3 reads TGTGCCAGCAGCTTAAAGGCTAGCGGGACGGGAAATGAGCAGTTCTTC. As protein: CASSLKASGTGNEQFF. The chain recombines TRBV7-9 with TRBJ2-1, with TRBD2 matching over 9 bases. CDR1 SEHNR and CDR2 FQNEAQ come from the germline V gene (reference sequence). V was pared by 2 bases and J by 7 bases, with 9 bases of the junction left unmatched. The CDR3 runs 16 residues. The entire variable domain, with the rest obtained from reference TRBV7-9 and TRBJ2-1, is as follows: DTGVSQNPRHKITKRGQNVTFRCDPISEHNRLYWYRQTLGQGPEFLTYFQNEAQLEKSRLLSDRFSAERPKGSFSTLEIQRTEQGDSAMYLCASSLKASGTGNEQFFGPGTRLTVL.

This chain's CDR3 is CSVLDREYEQYF. The CDR3 DNA is TGCAGTGTCCTGGACAGGGAGTACGAGCAGTACTTC. The rearrangement uses TRBV20-1 and TRBJ2-7, with 8 bases identical to TRBD1. The CDR3 consists of 12 residues. Per the germline V gene, CDR1 is DFQATT and CDR2 is SNEGSKA (reference sequence). J was trimmed by 4 bases and V by 7 bases; bases with no gene match: 6.